The 26 T cell receptor beta chains below come from one sample, sequenced in a study of cytomegalovirus exposure and HLA in healthy donors. Researchers ran the PCR with 60 Vbeta and 13 Jbeta primers. The data were produced by immunoSEQ multiplex PCR, yet TCRdb's version contains in-frame clones alone and is incomplete. The repertoire has under 300,000 clones, approximately 82% of them found once; the top ten carry approximately 8.4%. The sequenced sample consisted of PBMCs. These receptors were taken from a woman between 55 and 75 years old in good health and CMV-seropositive.

This chain uses TRBV7-3 with TRBJ2-3; 8 nucleotides line up with TRBD2. Germline-derived CDR1 and CDR2 are SGHTA and FQGTGA. Trimming removed 6 bases from V and 4 bases from J; junction bases left unmatched: 3. The CDR3 is made up of 13 amino acids. In DNA form, the CDR3 reads TGTGCCAGCAGTTTTAGCGGGGCAGATACGCAGTATTTT. This gives the protein CASSFSGADTQYF.

The rearrangement joins TRBV9 to TRBJ1-1, with D possibly matching TRBD1 (6 bases). The V end lost 0 bases, the J end lost 1 base, and 10 bases lay between the germline ends. This CDR3 has 15 residues. Per the germline V gene, CDR1 is SGDLS and CDR2 is YYNGEE. CDR3 residues: CASSVEGQRNTEAFF. In DNA, the CDR3 is TGTGCCAGCAGCGTAGAAGGACAGAGGAACACTGAAGCTTTCTTT. Combining the CDR3 with reference TRBV9 and TRBJ1-1 gives the whole variable domain DSGVTQTPKHLITATGQRVTLRCSPRSGDLSVYWYQQSLDQGLQFLIQYYNGEERAKGNILERFSAQQFPDLHSELNLSSLELGDSALYFCASSVEGQRNTEAFFGQGTRLTVV.

The V call is TRBV4-2, the J call TRBJ2-1; 8 bases align to TRBD2. Trimming took 2 bases from V and 6 from J; bases not matched to a gene: 9. CDR3 length: 16 amino acids. Germline CDR1 is LGHNA and CDR2 is YNFKEQ. CDR3 residues: CASSQSGGRTVNEQFF. CDR3 DNA: TGTGCCAGCAGCCAATCGGGCGGGAGGACGGTCAATGAGCAGTTCTTC.

This clone was detected only a few times. J is TRBJ2-3 and V is TRBV5-1; 11 bases are a match to TRBD2. CDR1 and CDR2 (germline): SGHRS, YFSETQ. CDR3 length equals 15 residues. The trim removed 7 bases at V and 2 bases at J, leaving 6 bases unmatched. CDR3 loop: CASRPGLAVTDTQYF. The CDR3 nucleotides read TGCGCCAGCCGACCGGGACTAGCGGTCACAGATACGCAGTATTTT.

The rearrangement uses TRBV29-1 and TRBJ2-7, with 8 bases lining up with TRBD2. This CDR3 has 13 residues. J lost 6 bases, V lost 4 bases, and 8 bases had no gene match. CDR1 and CDR2 (germline): SQVTM, ANQGSEA. In nucleotides, the CDR3 is TGCAGCGTTGGTGGGACTAGGGTGCGCGAGCAGTACTTC. Its protein product is CSVGGTRVREQYF.

This clone has only a few counts. The chain is built from TRBV28 and TRBJ2-3; 9 nucleotides match TRBD2. The CDR3 has 15 amino acids. Germline V CDR1 and CDR2: MDHEN, SYDVKM. The ends lost 6 bases at V and 10 bases at J; junction bases unmatched: 14. CDR3 coding DNA: TGTGCCAGCAGCGACGAGGCTAGCGGGAACGAGGCGCAGTATTTT. Protein product: CASSDEASGNEAQYF.

The chain is built from TRBV28 and TRBJ1-5, with D possibly being TRBD1 (6 bases). The V and J ends lost 3 bases and 4 bases respectively, with 16 bases between them. In germline, CDR1 is MDHEN, CDR2 SYDVKM. The CDR3 consists of 16 residues. The CDR3 sequence: CASSFTLGTLNQPQHF. DNA for the CDR3: TGTGCCAGCAGTTTCACACTCGGGACACTGAATCAGCCCCAGCATTTT.

The CDR3 region is CASSPHTRNTEAFF. In DNA form, the CDR3 reads TGTGCCAGCAGCCCACATACACGGAACACTGAAGCTTTCTTT. This rearrangement joins TRBV7-2 to TRBJ1-1, with D uncertain. Germline V gene sequence: CDR1 SGHTA, CDR2 FQGNSA. The CDR3 extends over 14 amino acids. V was trimmed by 5 bases and J by 1 base, leaving 11 bases between them.

The V and J genes are TRBV5-1 and TRBJ1-2, with 7 bases aligning to TRBD1. CDR1 and CDR2 from the germline V gene are SGHRS and YFSETQ. The CDR3 length is 14 residues. With 4 bases clipped from V and 5 bases from J, the junction kept 8 bases outside the gene matches. The CDR3 DNA reads as TGCGCCAGCAGCCCGGGACAGATAGGGTATGGCTACACCTTC. Translated, it gives CASSPGQIGYGYTF.

The chain has TRBV18 and TRBJ2-7, with 10 bases identical to TRBD2. The CDR3 length is 14 residues. J lost 0 bases, V lost 4 bases, and 0 bases had no gene match. Germline loops: CDR1 KGHSH, CDR2 LQKENI. CDR3 protein: CASSLAGGSYEQYF. DNA for the CDR3: TGTGCCAGCTCACTAGCGGGAGGCTCCTACGAGCAGTACTTC.

The rearrangement joins TRBV19 to TRBJ1-2; D remains ambiguous. CDR1 is LNHDA and CDR2 is SQIVND in the germline V gene (reference sequence). This CDR3 is built from 15 residues. The V and J ends lost 1 base and 4 bases respectively, with 13 bases between them. CDR3: CASSIGGVAVYGYTF. CDR3 bases: TGTGCCAGTAGTATAGGCGGGGTCGCCGTCTATGGCTACACCTTC.

CDR3 amino acids: CASSVRRDRVIYGYTF. The CDR3 bases are TGTGCCAGCAGTGTACGGCGGGACAGGGTAATCTATGGCTACACCTTC. The rearrangement uses TRBV27 and TRBJ1-2; 9 bases agree with TRBD1. The V and J ends lost 5 bases and 4 bases, in that order; junction bases with no gene match: 11. The CDR3 totals 16 residues. Germline V gene lookup returns CDR1 MNHEY and CDR2 SMNVEV (reference sequence).

This clone is a singleton in its sample. The V call is TRBV5-4, the J call TRBJ2-5, with TRBD1 matching 12 bases. Germline-derived CDR1 and CDR2 are SGHNT and YYREEE (reference sequence). Trimming cost V 0 bases and J 5 bases; bases outside gene matches: 8. The CDR3 is 17 residues long. The CDR3 protein is CASSLDMGQGAFETQYF. CDR3 coding DNA: TGTGCCAGCAGCTTGGATATGGGACAGGGGGCTTTTGAGACCCAGTACTTC.

The genes are TRBV7-9 and TRBJ2-1; the D is unclear. This CDR3 is 12 amino acids long. Germline V gene lookup returns CDR1 SEHNR and CDR2 FQNEAQ (reference sequence). The germline V and J ends were trimmed by 5 bases and 10 bases, with 12 bases remaining between them. Here the CDR3 reads CASSLETHEQFF. The CDR3 DNA follows: TGTGCCAGCAGCCTAGAGACACACGAGCAGTTCTTC.

The chain couples TRBV4-1 to TRBJ1-2; 10 nucleotides align to TRBD1. The CDR3 totals 18 residues. V shed 2 bases and J 2 bases; nucleotides not matched to a gene: 11. Germline values: CDR1 MGHRA, CDR2 YSYEKL. DNA of the CDR3: TGCGCCAGCAGCCAACTATTGAGACCGACAGGGGGCAACTATGGCTACACCTTC. Its translation is CASSQLLRPTGGNYGYTF.

This clone was counted between two and nine times. The chain combines TRBV15 with TRBJ2-1; the match to TRBD2 covers 10 bases. CDR1 is LNHNV, CDR2 YYDKDF, per germline (reference sequence). The V and J ends lost 4 bases and 7 bases, in that order; junction bases with no gene match: 4. The CDR3 sequence is 14 residues long. The CDR3, as DNA: TGTGCCACCAGCACCCGGACTAGCGGTAATGAGCAGTTCTTC. It yields the protein CATSTRTSGNEQFF.

This chain links TRBV11-2 with TRBJ2-6; no reliable D call. V was trimmed by 1 base and J by 4 bases, leaving 11 bases between them. This CDR3 is built from 16 residues. CDR1 is SGHAT and CDR2 is FQNNGV in the germline V gene. CDR3 region: CASSLVGGLGANVLTF. In nucleotides, the CDR3 is TGTGCCAGCAGCTTAGTGGGTGGGCTCGGGGCCAACGTCCTGACTTTC. Complete variable domain (other parts from reference TRBV11-2 and TRBJ2-6): EAGVAQSPRYKIIEKRQSVAFWCNPISGHATLYWYQQILGQGPKLLIQFQNNGVVDDSQLPKDRFSAERLKGVDSTLKIQPAKLEDSAVYLCASSLVGGLGANVLTFGAGSRLTVL.

The rearrangement links TRBV12-5 to TRBJ2-3; D perhaps matches TRBD2 (6 bases). CDR3 length equals 16 residues. Between the trimmed V and J ends, which lost 5 bases and 1 base, there was a span of 16 bases. Germline V lookup: CDR1 LGHNT, CDR2 FRNRAP. As DNA, the CDR3 is TGTGCTAGTGGTCCCAGGTGGGCTAGCGGCACAGATACGCAGTATTTT. Translation gives CASGPRWASGTDTQYF.

This clone was detected only once. This chain links TRBV23-1 with TRBJ2-3; D not certain. TRBV23-1 carries the ORF label, with uncertain function. The CDR3 extends over 14 amino acids. V dropped 0 bases and J dropped 4 bases, with 8 bases sitting between them. As DNA, the CDR3 is TGCGCCAGCAGTCAATCGAGCGCGGCAGATACGCAGTATTTT. Translated: CASSQSSAADTQYF.

This clone was seen only once. This rearrangement joins TRBV27 to TRBJ1-3; D is unclear. Germline V gene lookup returns CDR1 MNHEY and CDR2 SMNVEV (reference sequence). Trimming removed 4 bases at V and 4 bases at J, with 11 bases between. This CDR3 has 14 amino acids. CDR3 residues: CASSSSRSGNTIYF. The DNA of the CDR3 is TGTGCCAGCAGTTCCTCACGGAGCGGAAACACCATATATTTT.

The chain combines TRBV5-1 with TRBJ2-5; D call uncertain. The J call is uncertain, as TRBJ2-7 better fits the DNA end. Germline V gives CDR1 SGHRS, CDR2 YFSETQ. The CDR3 consists of 14 residues. Here the CDR3 reads CASSFGTDSYEQYF. CDR3 in DNA: TGCGCCAGCAGCTTCGGCACCGACTCCTACGAGCAGTACTTC.

The chain joins TRBV28 to TRBJ1-2; tentative D call: TRBD1 (5 bases). This CDR3 contains 14 residues. The V end lost 7 bases, the J end lost 5 bases, and 17 bases lay between the germline ends. The germline gives CDR1 MDHEN, CDR2 SYDVKM. The DNA for the CDR3 is TGTGCCAGCATAGGGCAACTGACAGCGTATGGCTACACCTTC. It specifies CASIGQLTAYGYTF.

This clone has only a few counts. The rearrangement uses TRBV7-9 and TRBJ2-7; D unresolved. CDR1 and CDR2 (germline): SEHNR, FQNEAQ (reference sequence). Trimming took 1 base from V and 4 from J, leaving 11 bases between them. The CDR3 loop spans 14 amino acids. In nucleotides, the CDR3 is TGTGCCAGCAGCTTAGGCGGATCCCTGTACGAGCAGTACTTC. Amino acid sequence: CASSLGGSLYEQYF. Together with reference TRBV7-9 and TRBJ2-7, the CDR3 gives the full variable domain: DTGVSQNPRHKITKRGQNVTFRCDPISEHNRLYWYRQTLGQGPEFLTYFQNEAQLEKSRLLSDRFSAERPKGSFSTLEIQRTEQGDSAMYLCASSLGGSLYEQYFGPGTRLTVT.

This clone was seen a single time. As DNA, the CDR3 is TGTGCCAGCAGGAGGACAGGGTACTTTCAAGACCCCCTCCACTTT. It translates to CASRRTGYFQDPLHF. The V and J genes are TRBV7-9 and TRBJ1-6; TRBD1 agrees at 8 bases. With 6 bases clipped from V and 13 bases from J, the junction kept 14 bases outside the gene matches. The length of the CDR3 is 15 residues. CDR1 is SEHNR and CDR2 is FQNEAQ in the germline V gene (reference sequence).

The chain combines TRBV5-4 with TRBJ2-7; a possible D gene is TRBD1 (6 bases). Germline CDR1 is SGHNT and CDR2 is YYREEE (reference sequence). The germline V and J ends were trimmed by 0 bases and 4 bases, with 20 bases remaining between them. The CDR3 sequence is 17 residues long. The CDR3 region has the DNA TGTGCCAGCAGCTTGGATGGTCTGGCAGGGGCGGTTTACGAGCAGTACTTC. Protein sequence: CASSLDGLAGAVYEQYF.

This rearrangement joins TRBV29-1 to TRBJ2-1; the match to TRBD2 covers 9 bases. This CDR3 has 13 amino acids. Unmatched junction bases numbered 3, after V lost 7 bases and J lost 2 bases. Germline V lookup: CDR1 SQVTM, CDR2 ANQGSEA. CDR3 residues: CSGGGRAYNEQFF. CDR3 bases: TGCAGCGGCGGCGGGAGGGCCTACAATGAGCAGTTCTTC.